This T cell receptor (beta chain) appears in the sequencing data of a study of cytomegalovirus exposure and HLA in healthy donors. V lost 2 bases and J lost 7; bases outside the gene matches: 4. This CDR3 contains 14 residues. Germline-derived CDR1 and CDR2 are SGHNT and YYREEE (reference sequence). PCR employed 60 Vbeta and 13 Jbeta primers. TCRdb's copy holds only in-frame clones and misses some; the assay was immunoSEQ multiplex PCR. In the table there are 90,000 to 130,000 clones, about 86% of which are singletons. This clonotype was obtained from a man aged 40-49 years in good health and CMV-seronegative. The chain uses TRBV5-4 and TRBJ2-1, with 9 bases that match TRBD2. Sequencing used PBMCs. In DNA, the CDR3 is TGTGCCAGCAGCTTCTTGACTAGCGGAAATGAGCAGTTCTTC. Protein product: CASSFLTSGNEQFF.